This paragraph covers one T cell receptor (beta chain) sequence. The source of the sample is a study of OX40 agonist ivuxolimab in advanced cancers. Generated by immunoSEQ multiplex PCR, the TCRdb table keeps only in-frame clones and is missing some. The table has some 100,000 clones, around 84% seen once. This CDR3 is 12 amino acids long. Trimming cost V 1 base and J 9 bases, with 9 bases left between them. Germline lookup yields CDR1 MGHRA and CDR2 YSYEKL. V and J are TRBV4-1 and TRBJ1-2, with D hard to call. This receptor was identified in an adult with an advanced solid tumor such as melanoma, head and neck, liver or kidney cancer. This material consisted of CD4+ or CD8+ T cells sorted from blood, taken in a trial of the OX40 agonist ivuxolimab. The CDR3 region is CASSQGGVRYTF. CDR3 DNA sequence: TGCGCCAGCAGCCAAGGTGGGGTCCGCTACACCTTC.